This TCR beta chain was obtained from a study of identical twins. Broader study findings: Sharing of beta out-of-frame sequences by twins showed a weaker excess. Twin sharing of out-of-frame TCR alpha was underestimated by models in monozygotic pairs.

This clonotype occurred a few times. No antigen is known for it. Template switching added a universal primer site; cDNA carried unique molecular identifiers. Using its own MiXCR run on the 5' RACE reads, TCRdb lists one record per CDR3 protein. The sample includes 1.5 million to 2 million distinct CDR3 sequences, less than 40% of them seen just once. The CDR3 has 17 residues. Germline loops: CDR1 MGHRA, CDR2 YSYEKL. Trimming took off 4 bases at V and 4 bases at J, with 22 bases between the two ends. Sequences were obtained from cord blood. This clonotype was sampled from a newborn girl in good health. The chain carries TRBV4-1 and TRBJ1-2, with D tentatively TRBD1 (5 bases). The CDR3, as DNA: TGCGCCAGCAGCCTGCCCTACCGATCGGGCGGGGGCTATGGCTACACCTTC. It specifies CASSLPYRSGGGYGYTF.